This T cell receptor (beta chain) derives from a study of a mutant IDH1 vaccine in newly diagnosed glioma. Whole-study context: Vaccination started 4-6 weeks after radiotherapy alone, or with temozolomide cycles. Treated patients were roughly 62% male, approximately 40% female, mean age around 40 years. At week 47 came visit V13, while visit V12 had come at week 35.

Time point of the sample: week 35, safety follow-up. Doses comprised 300 ug of mutant IDH1 20-mer peptide each, plus topical imiquimod. This clone is a singleton in its sample. Its antigen is undetermined. TCRdb's table, derived via immunoSEQ multiplex PCR, lists solely in-frame clones and lacks some. The repertoire consists of 45,000 or so clones, with approximately 81% occurring once and the leading ten covering more than 4.5%. The receptor comes from a middle-aged woman with glioma. Some clones in this sample may be carry-over from other donors' samples. The material sequenced was PBMCs, taken from a glioma patient whose treatment included an IDH1 peptide vaccine.

CDR3 DNA sequence: TGTGCCACCAGCAGAGGGACCGGGACGGGGGGAGATGAGCAGTTCTTC. Protein sequence: CATSRGTGTGGDEQFF. The genes are TRBV15 and TRBJ2-1, with TRBD2 identical over 7 bases. The CDR3 totals 16 residues. CDR1 is LNHNV and CDR2 is YYDKDF in the germline V gene (reference sequence). V shed 1 base and J 8 bases; nucleotides not matched to a gene: 11.